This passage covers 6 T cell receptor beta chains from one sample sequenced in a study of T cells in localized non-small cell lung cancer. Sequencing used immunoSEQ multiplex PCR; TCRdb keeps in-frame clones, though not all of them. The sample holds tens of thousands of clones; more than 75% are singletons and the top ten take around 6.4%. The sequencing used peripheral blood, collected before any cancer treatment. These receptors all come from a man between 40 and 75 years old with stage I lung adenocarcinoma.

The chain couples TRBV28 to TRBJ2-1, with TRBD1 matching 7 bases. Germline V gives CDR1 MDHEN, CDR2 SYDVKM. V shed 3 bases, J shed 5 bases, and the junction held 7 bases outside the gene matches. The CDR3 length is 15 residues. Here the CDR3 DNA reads TGTGCCAGCAGTTTGTGGCAGGGGGATAACAATGAGCAGTTCTTC. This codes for CASSLWQGDNNEQFF.

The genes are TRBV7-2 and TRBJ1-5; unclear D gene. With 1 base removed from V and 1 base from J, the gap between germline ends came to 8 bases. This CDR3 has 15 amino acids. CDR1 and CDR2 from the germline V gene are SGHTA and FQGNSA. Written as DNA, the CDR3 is TGTGCCAGCAGCTTAGGGGGTGTCAGCAATCAGCCCCAGCATTTT. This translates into CASSLGGVSNQPQHF.

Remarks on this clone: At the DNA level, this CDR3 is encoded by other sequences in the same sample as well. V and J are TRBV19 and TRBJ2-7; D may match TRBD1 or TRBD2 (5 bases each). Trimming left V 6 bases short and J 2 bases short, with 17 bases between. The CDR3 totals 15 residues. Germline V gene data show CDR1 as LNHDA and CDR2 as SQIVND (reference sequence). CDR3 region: CASSLLGRGAYEQYF. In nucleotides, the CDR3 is TGTGCCAGTAGCCTCCTGGGGAGAGGGGCCTACGAGCAGTACTTC. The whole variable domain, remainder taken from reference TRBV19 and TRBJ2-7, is DGGITQSPKYLFRKEGQNVTLSCEQNLNHDAMYWYRQDPGQGLRLIYYSQIVNDFQKGDIAEGYSVSREKKESFPLTVTSAQKNPTAFYLCASSLLGRGAYEQYFGPGTRLTVT.

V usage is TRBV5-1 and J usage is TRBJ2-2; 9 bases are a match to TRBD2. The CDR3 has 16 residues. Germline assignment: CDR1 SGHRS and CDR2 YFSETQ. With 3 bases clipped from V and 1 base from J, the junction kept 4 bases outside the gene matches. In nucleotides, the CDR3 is TGCGCCAGCAGCTCACTTAGCGGGAGGAACACCGGGGAGCTGTTTTTT. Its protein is CASSSLSGRNTGELFF. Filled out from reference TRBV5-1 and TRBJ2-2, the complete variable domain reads KAGVTQTPRYLIKTRGQQVTLSCSPISGHRSVSWYQQTPGQGLQFLFEYFSETQRNKGNFPGRFSGRQFSNSRSEMNVSTLELGDSALYLCASSSLSGRNTGELFFGEGSRLTVL.

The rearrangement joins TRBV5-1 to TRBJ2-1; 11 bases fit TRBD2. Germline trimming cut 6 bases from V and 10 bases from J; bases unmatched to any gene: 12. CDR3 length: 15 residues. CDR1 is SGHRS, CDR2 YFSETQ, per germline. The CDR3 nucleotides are TGCGCCAGCATGTTCGGTCTAGCGGGAGGAGAAGAGCAGTTCTTC. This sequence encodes CASMFGLAGGEEQFF.

The CDR3, as DNA: TGTGCCAGCTCACCAAAGCAAGAGACCCAGTACTTC. Translating it yields CASSPKQETQYF. The V call is TRBV18, the J call TRBJ2-5, with D unclear. V shed 2 bases and J shed 2 bases, with 3 bases lying between them. CDR1 KGHSH and CDR2 LQKENI come from the germline V gene. The CDR3 extends over 12 amino acids.